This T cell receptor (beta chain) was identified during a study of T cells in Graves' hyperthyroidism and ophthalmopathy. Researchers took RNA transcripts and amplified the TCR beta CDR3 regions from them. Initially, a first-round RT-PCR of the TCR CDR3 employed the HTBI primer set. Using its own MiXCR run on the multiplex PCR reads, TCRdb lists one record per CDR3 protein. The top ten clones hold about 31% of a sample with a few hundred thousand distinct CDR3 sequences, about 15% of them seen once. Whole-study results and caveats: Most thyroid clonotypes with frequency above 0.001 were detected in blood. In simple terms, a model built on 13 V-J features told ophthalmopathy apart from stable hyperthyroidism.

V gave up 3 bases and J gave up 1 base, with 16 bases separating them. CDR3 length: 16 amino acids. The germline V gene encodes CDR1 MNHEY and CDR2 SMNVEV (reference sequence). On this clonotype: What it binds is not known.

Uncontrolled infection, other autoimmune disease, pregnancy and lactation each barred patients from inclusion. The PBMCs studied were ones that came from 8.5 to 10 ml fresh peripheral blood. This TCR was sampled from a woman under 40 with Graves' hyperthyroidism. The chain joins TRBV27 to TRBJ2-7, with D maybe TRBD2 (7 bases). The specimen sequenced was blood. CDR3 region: CASSFRLQGGSYEQYF. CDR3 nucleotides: TGTGCCAGCAGTTTTCGGCTACAGGGAGGGTCCTACGAGCAGTACTTC.